Below are 15 T cell receptor beta chains sequenced from a single sample in a study of identical twins (dated by TCRdb to about 2016). Libraries were built with 5' RACE. The data were produced on an Illumina HiSeq 2000. The public reads were run again by TCRdb, first through fastp at Q25 and then through MiXCR, and only productive beta chains were kept. For every CDR3 protein sequence, its rows merge into one entry that carries the most common genes and DNA. The sample table holds 1.5 million or so distinct CDR3 sequences, of which 25% to 35% were seen once. Of the sample, approximately 0.25% is held by the ten largest clones. The sample was cord blood. The source is a newborn girl in good health.

This clonotype was observed a few times. This rearrangement joins TRBV11-2 to TRBJ1-2, with 9 bases identical to TRBD1. Unmatched junction bases numbered 6, after V lost 3 bases and J lost 7 bases. CDR3 length: 14 amino acids. CDR1 SGHAT and CDR2 FQNNGV come from the germline V gene. The CDR3 DNA follows: TGTGCCAGCAGCTTCACAGGGGGCGCGACTGGCTACACCTTC. It is translated as CASSFTGGATGYTF.

This clonotype has a handful of counts. V gene TRBV7-2 combines with J gene TRBJ2-1; TRBD2 matches 12 bases. V shed 0 bases and J 7 bases; nucleotides not matched to a gene: 4. There are 16 residues in the CDR3. From germline, CDR1 is SGHTA and CDR2 FQGNSA. CDR3 DNA: TGTGCCAGCAGCTTAGCGCTAGCGGGGGGGCGGAATGAGCAGTTCTTC. Its protein product is CASSLALAGGRNEQFF.

The chain recombines TRBV29-1 with TRBJ2-1; D is uncertain. V lost 3 bases, J lost 6 bases, and 3 bases lay in between. Germline loops: CDR1 SQVTM, CDR2 ANQGSEA. The CDR3 covers 10 residues. CDR3 in amino acids: CSVDANEQFF. The DNA for the CDR3 is TGCAGCGTTGATGCCAATGAGCAGTTCTTC.

This clonotype occurred a few times. The chain links TRBV28 to TRBJ2-7; 11 nucleotides agree with TRBD2. The CDR3 is 16 residues long. CDR1 is MDHEN, CDR2 SYDVKM, per germline. The V and J ends lost 6 bases and 2 bases, in that order; junction bases with no gene match: 9. The CDR3 sequence is CASSPVSGRGTYEQYF. In DNA, the CDR3 is TGTGCCAGCAGCCCCGTTAGCGGGAGGGGTACCTACGAGCAGTACTTC. Using reference TRBV28 and TRBJ2-7 for the parts outside the CDR3, the full variable domain is DVKVTQSSRYLVKRTGEKVFLECVQDMDHENMFWYRQDPGLGLRLIYFSYDVKMKEKGDIPEGYSVSREKKERFSLILESASTNQTSMYLCASSPVSGRGTYEQYFGPGTRLTVT.

A few counts support this clonotype. The gene calls are TRBV12-3 or TRBV12-4 and TRBJ2-3; 8 bases fit TRBD2. V lost 5 bases to trimming and J lost 5 bases; unmatched junction nucleotides: 12. This CDR3 has 16 amino acids. The CDR3 DNA reads as TGTGCCAGCAGTCAACCCAAGGTAGCGGGGAAAGATACGCAGTATTTT. This encodes CASSQPKVAGKDTQYF.

The chain joins TRBV10-3 to TRBJ1-1, with D possibly being TRBD1 (5 bases). Trimming shortened V by 0 bases and J by 4 bases, and 12 bases separated the two germline ends. This CDR3 comprises 15 residues. Per the germline V gene, CDR1 is ENHRY and CDR2 is SYGVKD. CDR3 region: CAISESAGRGTEAFF. Written as DNA, the CDR3 is TGTGCCATCAGTGAGTCGGCAGGGCGGGGCACTGAAGCTTTCTTT.

As concerns this clonotype: Relative to the germline gene, one junction end is altered; a read error may explain this. The chain links TRBV29-1 to TRBJ2-7; D not resolved. Germline V CDR1 and CDR2: SQVTM, ANQGSEA. CDR3 length: 12 residues. The CDR3, as DNA: TGCGGCGTTGTCACCCTCTCCTACGAGCAGTACTTC. This translates into CGVVTLSYEQYF.

The chain is built from TRBV20-1 and TRBJ2-1, with TRBD2 matching 8 bases. Per the germline V gene, CDR1 is DFQATT and CDR2 is SNEGSKA (reference sequence). After removal of 1 base from V and 3 bases from J, the junction contained 8 bases not matched to a gene. This CDR3 is 16 amino acids long. The CDR3 nucleotides are TGCAGTGCTAGAGGTAAGACGGGGGGGCTCTACAATGAGCAGTTCTTC. Its protein is CSARGKTGGLYNEQFF.

This chain links TRBV20-1 with TRBJ2-3, with a tentative D call TRBD2 (5 bases). CDR1 and CDR2 (germline): DFQATT, SNEGSKA (reference sequence). Between the trimmed V and J ends, which lost 5 bases and 5 bases, there was a span of 14 bases. CDR3 length: 13 amino acids. CDR3 loop: CSARTQAGDTQYF. The DNA of the CDR3 is TGCAGTGCTCGGACCCAGGCGGGAGATACGCAGTATTTT.

This clonotype was counted only a few times. The V call is TRBV7-8, the J call TRBJ2-7, with D perhaps matching TRBD1 or TRBD2 (6 bases each). This CDR3 has 16 amino acids. Per germline, CDR1 SGHVS and CDR2 FQNEAQ. The germline V and J ends were trimmed by 5 bases and 2 bases, with 19 bases remaining between them. The CDR3 DNA follows: TGTGCCAGCAGCCCGCCTAGGAGAAGGGGGGCCTACGAGCAGTACTTC. This codes for CASSPPRRRGAYEQYF.

This clonotype has a count of ten or more. The chain joins TRBV19 to TRBJ2-3; 10 bases are shared with TRBD2. In germline, CDR1 is LNHDA, CDR2 SQIVND (reference sequence). V gave up 5 bases and J gave up 0 bases; unmatched junction bases: 5. The CDR3 runs to 16 residues. In nucleotides, the CDR3 is TGTGCCAGTAGTCTCATAGCGGGAGGCAGCACAGATACGCAGTATTTT. This sequence encodes CASSLIAGGSTDTQYF. Supplemented by reference TRBV19 and TRBJ2-3, the full variable domain reads DGGITQSPKYLFRKEGQNVTLSCEQNLNHDAMYWYRQDPGQGLRLIYYSQIVNDFQKGDIAEGYSVSREKKESFPLTVTSAQKNPTAFYLCASSLIAGGSTDTQYFGPGTRLTVL.

The chain combines TRBV2 with TRBJ2-1, with TRBD2 matching over 7 bases. The CDR3 has 13 residues. Germline V gene lookup returns CDR1 SNHLY and CDR2 FYNNEI. After removal of 5 bases from V and 10 bases from J, the junction contained 8 bases not matched to a gene. In DNA form, the CDR3 reads TGTGCCAGCAGTACTAGCGAGAAGGGGGAGCAGTTCTTC. It encodes CASSTSEKGEQFF.

This clonotype has more than one count but fewer than ten. This sequence joins TRBV6-1 and TRBJ1-5; D is unclear. Between the trimmed V and J ends, which lost 4 bases and 0 bases, there was a span of 7 bases. Germline V CDR1 and CDR2: MNHNS, SASEGT. The CDR3 spans 14 residues. The CDR3 DNA reads TGTGCCAGCAGTGGCAAACATAGCAATCAGCCCCAGCATTTT. Encoded protein: CASSGKHSNQPQHF.

The V call is TRBV2, the J call TRBJ1-4; D uncertain. Trimming cost V 8 bases and J 8 bases, with 12 bases left between them. Germline V CDR1 and CDR2: SNHLY, FYNNEI. This CDR3 has 12 residues. CDR3 region: CASRRLAEKLFF. As DNA, the CDR3 is TGTGCCAGCCGGCGGTTGGCGGAAAAACTGTTTTTT.

At least ten counts were recorded for this clonotype. The V gene is TRBV29-1, the J gene TRBJ1-2; no firm D call. The V end was cut by 0 bases, the J end by 3 bases, with 5 bases between. Looked up from germline, CDR1 is SQVTM and CDR2 is ANQGSEA. This CDR3 has 12 residues. In nucleotides, the CDR3 is TGCAGCGTTGAAGATCTATACTATGGCTACACCTTC. It translates to CSVEDLYYGYTF.